A selection of T cell receptor beta chains follows, all from one sample in a study of shared clonotypes between healthy human individuals. The repertoire was sequenced with immunoSEQ multiplex PCR; TCRdb's copy has only in-frame clones and lacks some. The table includes roughly 2.6 million clones, approximately 90% detected once. The sample was naive CD4+ T cells sorted from blood. Receptors were obtained from a man aged 18 to 35 in good health. Both conserved end residues are part of each CDR3. A D gene is named only where the DNA matches it firmly.

CDR3aa: CASSTGQLSYEQYF
j_gene: TRBJ2-7
d_gene: .
v_gene: TRBV19

CDR3aa: CASSGRGGEYNEQFF
j_gene: TRBJ2-1
d_gene: TRBD2
v_gene: TRBV5-5

CDR3aa: CASSDRGRTDTQYF
j_gene: TRBJ2-3
d_gene: TRBD1
v_gene: TRBV19

CDR3aa: CASSFRQRSYGYTF
j_gene: TRBJ1-2
d_gene: .
v_gene: TRBV5-1

CDR3aa: CASSLRSSGFGNEQFF
j_gene: TRBJ2-1
d_gene: TRBD2
v_gene: TRBV5-1

CDR3aa: CAWSVLRNEQFF
j_gene: TRBJ2-1
d_gene: .
v_gene: TRBV30

CDR3aa: CSVRGTVTDTQYF
j_gene: TRBJ2-3
d_gene: .
v_gene: TRBV29-1

CDR3aa: CASSSGLAGNKETQYF
j_gene: TRBJ2-5
d_gene: TRBD2
v_gene: TRBV5-4

CDR3aa: CASSTGQGGYTF
j_gene: TRBJ1-2
d_gene: TRBD1
v_gene: TRBV18

CDR3aa: CASSEALRGYGYTF
j_gene: TRBJ1-2
d_gene: .
v_gene: TRBV2

CDR3aa: CASSWRGLSNQPQHF
j_gene: TRBJ1-5
d_gene: .
v_gene: TRBV6-1

CDR3aa: CASSLQGNIASPLHF
j_gene: TRBJ1-6
d_gene: .
v_gene: TRBV7-2

CDR3aa: CASSPGGHQPQHF
j_gene: TRBJ1-5
d_gene: TRBD1
v_gene: TRBV4-3

CDR3aa: CASSLVERQETQYF
j_gene: TRBJ2-5
d_gene: .
v_gene: TRBV11-2

CDR3aa: CASSLRSENTEAFF
j_gene: TRBJ1-1
d_gene: .
v_gene: TRBV5-6

CDR3aa: CASSLSGMTSYEQFF
j_gene: TRBJ2-1
d_gene: .
v_gene: TRBV7-3

CDR3aa: CASSLVEGGNQPQHF
j_gene: TRBJ1-5
d_gene: .
v_gene: TRBV7-2

CDR3aa: CASSPAVTGVDGYTF
j_gene: TRBJ1-2
d_gene: TRBD1
v_gene: TRBV9

CDR3aa: CASSELTPASNQPQHF
j_gene: TRBJ1-5
d_gene: .
v_gene: TRBV6-1

CDR3aa: CASKGQINTEAFF
j_gene: TRBJ1-1
d_gene: .
v_gene: TRBV2

CDR3aa: CASSPLAGDGELFF
j_gene: TRBJ2-2
d_gene: TRBD2
v_gene: TRBV18

CDR3aa: CASSRQVNTEAFF
j_gene: TRBJ1-1
d_gene: .
v_gene: TRBV28

CDR3aa: CASSLLESQPQHF
j_gene: TRBJ1-5
d_gene: .
v_gene: TRBV4-1

CDR3aa: CASSGDRGPGNTIYF
j_gene: TRBJ1-3
d_gene: TRBD1
v_gene: TRBV2

CDR3aa: CAVSLASGGAPADTQYF
j_gene: TRBJ2-3
d_gene: TRBD2
v_gene: TRBV19

CDR3aa: CASSLGGQGNYEQYF
j_gene: TRBJ2-7
d_gene: .
v_gene: TRBV7-9

CDR3aa: CASRASGGYQETQYF
j_gene: TRBJ2-5
d_gene: TRBD2
v_gene: TRBV28

CDR3aa: CASSSQPVTEAFF
j_gene: TRBJ1-1
d_gene: .
v_gene: TRBV18

CDR3aa: CASSRDYNSNQPQHF
j_gene: TRBJ1-5
d_gene: .
v_gene: TRBV6-5

CDR3aa: CASSQDRLAGRNEQFF
j_gene: TRBJ2-1
d_gene: TRBD2
v_gene: TRBV7-6

CDR3aa: CATSRDPSSYNEQFF
j_gene: TRBJ2-1
d_gene: .
v_gene: TRBV15

CDR3aa: CASSERGQPQHF
j_gene: TRBJ1-5
d_gene: .
v_gene: TRBV18

CDR3aa: CASSYSRRQDSPLHF
j_gene: TRBJ1-6
d_gene: .
v_gene: TRBV6-5

CDR3aa: CASSQSSGNTIYF
j_gene: TRBJ1-3
d_gene: .
v_gene: TRBV4-1

CDR3aa: CASSYSIEAQHF
j_gene: TRBJ1-5
d_gene: .
v_gene: TRBV6-6

CDR3aa: CASSQSPRGANQPQHF
j_gene: TRBJ1-5
d_gene: .
v_gene: TRBV23-1

CDR3aa: CASSLGLYYEQYF
j_gene: TRBJ2-7
d_gene: .
v_gene: TRBV19

CDR3aa: CASSPGQGNQPQHF
j_gene: TRBJ1-5
d_gene: TRBD1
v_gene: TRBV5-1

CDR3aa: CASTASPNTEAFF
j_gene: TRBJ1-1
d_gene: .
v_gene: TRBV6-1

CDR3aa: CATSRLGQTNTEAFF
j_gene: TRBJ1-1
d_gene: .
v_gene: TRBV15

CDR3aa: CASSPGQGVYGYTF
j_gene: TRBJ1-2
d_gene: TRBD1
v_gene: TRBV7-9

CDR3aa: CASREATGPNPYEQYF
j_gene: TRBJ2-7
d_gene: TRBD1
v_gene: TRBV2

CDR3aa: CASSLGLAGGDEQFF
j_gene: TRBJ2-1
d_gene: TRBD2
v_gene: TRBV27

CDR3aa: CASSETSGRKKATDTQYF
j_gene: TRBJ2-3
d_gene: TRBD2
v_gene: TRBV6-1

CDR3aa: CASSQEVLRRGMNTEAFF
j_gene: TRBJ1-1
d_gene: .
v_gene: TRBV14

CDR3aa: CAWSPPGQANYGYTF
j_gene: TRBJ1-2
d_gene: TRBD1
v_gene: TRBV30

CDR3aa: CASSEPPHEQFF
j_gene: TRBJ2-1
d_gene: .
v_gene: TRBV10-2

CDR3aa: CASSLGTSPDTQYF
j_gene: TRBJ2-3
d_gene: TRBD2
v_gene: TRBV18

CDR3aa: CASSLAVGGGETQYF
j_gene: TRBJ2-5
d_gene: .
v_gene: TRBV7-2

CDR3aa: CASSPQGVTGANVLTF
j_gene: TRBJ2-6
d_gene: .
v_gene: TRBV9

CDR3aa: CASSLGGQRAGNTIYF
j_gene: TRBJ1-3
d_gene: TRBD1
v_gene: TRBV5-6

CDR3aa: CASSLFEGAREKLFF
j_gene: TRBJ1-4
d_gene: TRBD1
v_gene: TRBV28

CDR3aa: CASSYSGGGFAEAFF
j_gene: TRBJ1-1
d_gene: .
v_gene: TRBV6-6

CDR3aa: CASSLGGSGASDTQYF
j_gene: TRBJ2-3
d_gene: TRBD2
v_gene: TRBV4-3

CDR3aa: CASSPPSGVNTEAFF
j_gene: TRBJ1-1
d_gene: .
v_gene: TRBV18